Following are 30 T cell receptor beta chains from one sample sequenced in a study of tumor-infiltrating lymphocytes in localized non-small cell lung cancer. Produced via immunoSEQ multiplex PCR; TCRdb's table is partial and in-frame only. The table records 20,000 or so clones, 73% of them present only once. Sequencing input: lung tumor tissue. Receptors were obtained from a human donor with non-small cell lung cancer.

The V gene is TRBV18, the J gene TRBJ2-3, with 8 nucleotides matching TRBD1. From germline, CDR1 is KGHSH and CDR2 LQKENI. With 6 bases clipped from V and 7 bases from J, the junction kept 9 bases outside the gene matches. CDR3 length: 14 residues. CDR3: CASSFDRGVNTQYF. The CDR3 bases are TGTGCCAGCTCCTTCGACAGGGGAGTAAATACGCAGTATTTT.

The rearrangement joins TRBV21-1 to TRBJ2-7; the tabulated D call, TRBD2, remains unverified against the DNA. TRBV21-1 is a known pseudogene. The CDR3 loop spans 17 amino acids. CDR3 amino acids: CASSEKTSRDSVYEQYF. The DNA for the CDR3 is TGTGCCAGCAGCGAAAAAACGTCCCGGGACTCAGTCTACGAGCAGTACTTC.

The rearrangement links TRBV10-3 to TRBJ1-1; D gene unclear. The CDR3 length is 14 residues. V was cut by 5 bases and J by 5 bases, with 15 bases left in between. Germline loops: CDR1 ENHRY, CDR2 SYGVKD. The DNA of the CDR3 is TGTGCCATCAGTCCCCCGGGAGGAATTACTGAAGCTTTCTTT. Its translation: CAISPPGGITEAFF.

The rearrangement joins TRBV5-1 to TRBJ2-1; 8 bases align to TRBD2. Germline CDR1 and CDR2: SGHRS and YFSETQ. CDR3 length: 16 residues. The ends lost 1 base at V and 0 bases at J; junction bases unmatched: 3. CDR3 DNA sequence: TGCGCCAGCAGCTTGATAGCGGGGAGCTCCTACAATGAGCAGTTCTTC. It translates to CASSLIAGSSYNEQFF.

J is TRBJ2-1 and V is TRBV5-4, with 11 positions matching TRBD2. After removal of 2 bases from V and 5 bases from J, the junction contained 6 bases not matched to a gene. The CDR3 runs to 16 residues. From germline, CDR1 is SGHNT and CDR2 YYREEE (reference sequence). This chain's CDR3 is CASSLGSGGANNEQFF. The DNA for the CDR3 is TGTGCCAGCAGCTTAGGTAGCGGGGGGGCGAACAATGAGCAGTTCTTC.

The rearrangement joins TRBV18 to TRBJ1-6; D not certain. The V end was cut by 2 bases, the J end by 6 bases, with 11 bases between. Germline V gene sequence: CDR1 KGHSH, CDR2 LQKENI. The CDR3 contains 15 residues. The CDR3 loop reads CASSPLGDTNSPLHF. CDR3 DNA sequence: TGTGCCAGCTCACCATTGGGAGACACTAATTCACCCCTCCACTTT.

The chain employs TRBV11-3 and TRBJ1-2, with no clear D. V was clipped by 5 bases and J by 7 bases, with 20 bases between them. Per the germline V gene, CDR1 is SGHNT and CDR2 is YENEEA. This CDR3 comprises 15 residues. The DNA for the CDR3 is TGTGCCAGCAGCGAAAGGCCAGGTTCCCCTCTTGGCTACACCTTC. The encoded protein is CASSERPGSPLGYTF. The whole variable domain, remainder taken from reference TRBV11-3 and TRBJ1-2, is EAGVVQSPRYKIIEKKQPVAFWCNPISGHNTLYWYLQNLGQGPELLIRYENEEAVDDSQLPKDRFSAERLKGVDSTLKIQPAELGDSAVYLCASSERPGSPLGYTFGSGTRLTVV.

V and J are TRBV5-1 and TRBJ1-4; TRBD1 matches at 7 bases. The V segment lost 4 bases and the J segment 7 bases; nucleotides outside the gene matches: 10. This CDR3 spans 15 amino acids. Per the germline V gene, CDR1 is SGHRS and CDR2 is YFSETQ. CDR3 protein: CASSVGTVDGEKLFF. Here the CDR3 DNA reads TGCGCCAGCAGCGTAGGGACAGTCGATGGTGAAAAACTGTTTTTT.

The rearrangement links TRBV10-1 to TRBJ1-5; D is undetermined. The length of the CDR3 is 13 residues. V dropped 5 bases and J dropped 4 bases, with 9 bases sitting between them. Germline V gene lookup returns CDR1 WNHNN and CDR2 SYGVQD (reference sequence). The CDR3: CASSPGPNQPQHF. The CDR3 DNA is TGCGCCAGCAGTCCTGGCCCAAATCAGCCCCAGCATTTT.

This clone has just a few counts. The rearrangement links TRBV7-9 to TRBJ2-7; D tentatively reads TRBD1 or TRBD2 (6 bases each). Germline V gene data show CDR1 as SEHNR and CDR2 as FQNEAQ (reference sequence). Trimming pared 1 base from V and 6 bases from J, leaving 13 bases between. The CDR3 sequence is 14 residues long. CDR3 amino acids: CASSLGGRGGEQYF. As DNA, the CDR3 is TGTGCCAGCAGCTTAGGTGGCAGGGGAGGCGAGCAGTACTTC.

This rearrangement joins TRBV5-1 to TRBJ2-3; 7 positions match TRBD1. The CDR3 runs 16 residues. Germline CDR1 SGHRS, CDR2 YFSETQ. After removal of 2 bases from V and 2 bases from J, the junction contained 8 bases not matched to a gene. CDR3 loop: CASSFRQGSTTDTQYF. In nucleotides, the CDR3 is TGCGCCAGCAGCTTTCGACAGGGCTCTACCACAGATACGCAGTATTTT.

This chain uses TRBV14 with TRBJ2-2; unclear D gene. Germline loops: CDR1 SGHDN, CDR2 FVKESK. The CDR3 has 14 residues. V was pared by 5 bases and J by 0 bases, with 7 bases between. The CDR3 bases are TGTGCCAGCAGCACAGCAGCGAACACCGGGGAGCTGTTTTTT. Translating it yields CASSTAANTGELFF.

This sequence joins TRBV2 and TRBJ1-1; D unresolved. The V end lost 7 bases, the J end lost 3 bases, and 12 bases lay between the germline ends. CDR1 SNHLY and CDR2 FYNNEI come from the germline V gene. CDR3 size: 13 residues. The CDR3 DNA reads TGTGCCAGCACTCGGGTCTCCGACACTGAAGCTTTCTTT. It encodes CASTRVSDTEAFF.

This sequence joins TRBV5-1 and TRBJ1-2, with TRBD1 identical over 10 bases. The V gene's germline CDR1 is SGHRS and CDR2 YFSETQ. The CDR3 consists of 14 residues. The V and J ends lost 6 bases and 3 bases, in that order; junction bases with no gene match: 5. The CDR3 spells CASNPGTGDYGYTF. The CDR3 DNA reads as TGCGCCAGCAACCCCGGGACAGGGGACTATGGCTACACCTTC.

V and J are TRBV6-5 and TRBJ2-5, with a possible D match to TRBD2 (6 bases). This CDR3 is built from 14 residues. V was pared by 5 bases and J by 1 base, with 11 bases between. Germline assignment: CDR1 MNHEY and CDR2 SVGAGI. CDR3 protein: CASSPPGLQETQYF. The CDR3 DNA sequence: TGTGCCAGCAGTCCTCCGGGACTCCAAGAGACCCAGTACTTC.

This clone occurred a few times. This chain connects TRBV9 to TRBJ2-7; possibly TRBD1 for D (6 bases). The V end was cut by 3 bases, the J end by 5 bases, with 15 bases between. The CDR3 is 14 amino acids. The germline V gene encodes CDR1 SGDLS and CDR2 YYNGEE. CDR3 residues: CASSERDKLNEQYF. The CDR3 nucleotides are TGTGCCAGCAGCGAACGGGACAAGCTAAACGAGCAGTACTTC.

The rearrangement joins TRBV27 to TRBJ2-5; D ambiguous. The CDR3 totals 12 residues. V was trimmed by 7 bases and J by 5 bases, leaving 11 bases between them. Germline V gene sequence: CDR1 MNHEY, CDR2 SMNVEV (reference sequence). CDR3 DNA: TGTGCCAGCACCTCAACTGAGGAGACCCAGTACTTC. Its protein is CASTSTEETQYF.

The chain couples TRBV7-2 to TRBJ1-2; D unresolved. The germline CDR1 and CDR2 sequences are SGHTA and FQGNSA. Deletions cut 2 bases from V and 2 bases from J, with 6 bases between. The CDR3 covers 13 residues. The CDR3 DNA is TGTGCCAGCAGCTTATATTCCAACTATGGCTACACCTTC. Translated, it gives CASSLYSNYGYTF.

V usage is TRBV4-1 and J usage is TRBJ1-2; D unclear. Looked up from germline, CDR1 is MGHRA and CDR2 is YSYEKL. The CDR3 spans 13 residues. Trimming pared 0 bases from V and 5 bases from J, leaving 7 bases between. The CDR3 here is CASSQERVYGYTF. CDR3 DNA sequence: TGCGCCAGCAGCCAAGAAAGGGTGTATGGCTACACCTTC.

The CDR3 spells CASSEQGNPGRGNSPLHF. The CDR3 coding sequence is TGTGCCAGCAGTGAACAGGGAAACCCCGGTAGGGGTAATTCACCCCTCCACTTT. The chain couples TRBV6-1 to TRBJ1-6, with D maybe TRBD1 (5 bases). The germline V gene has CDR1 MNHNS and CDR2 SASEGT. The CDR3 is made up of 18 amino acids. The germline V and J ends were trimmed by 2 bases and 6 bases, with 20 bases remaining between them.

V and J are TRBV7-9 and TRBJ1-3, with a weak D call TRBD1 (6 bases). Germline values: CDR1 SEHNR, CDR2 FQNEAQ (reference sequence). V lost 4 bases and J 3 bases, leaving 10 bases between the germline ends. This CDR3 has 14 amino acids. DNA of the CDR3: TGTGCCAGCAGCTACAGGGCAAATGGAAACACCATATATTTT. This sequence encodes CASSYRANGNTIYF.

The chain employs TRBV6-5 and TRBJ1-1, with 8 bases that match TRBD1. Germline loops: CDR1 MNHEY, CDR2 SVGAGI. CDR3 size: 15 residues. The trim removed 0 bases at V and 5 bases at J, leaving 5 bases unmatched. As DNA, the CDR3 is TGTGCCAGCAGTTACTCCTCGGACAGGGAGACTGAAGCTTTCTTT. Translated: CASSYSSDRETEAFF.

This chain joins TRBV18 and TRBJ1-1, with a tentative D call TRBD1 (5 bases). Trimming shortened V by 6 bases and J by 1 base, and 9 bases separated the two germline ends. Germline V gene sequence: CDR1 KGHSH, CDR2 LQKENI. The CDR3 is 13 residues long. CDR3 sequence: CASSVGENTEAFF. For the CDR3, the DNA is TGTGCCAGCTCGGTGGGGGAGAACACTGAAGCTTTCTTT.

V is TRBV20-1 and J is TRBJ2-7; unclear D gene. Trimming pared 5 bases from V and 0 bases from J, leaving 5 bases between. This CDR3 is built from 11 residues. Germline V CDR1 and CDR2: DFQATT, SNEGSKA (reference sequence). This CDR3 reads CSAPSSYEQYF. CDR3 coding DNA: TGCAGTGCTCCTAGCTCCTACGAGCAGTACTTC.

This clone was recorded only once. V is TRBV6-5 and J is TRBJ1-2; TRBD1 might be the D (5 bases). Per germline, CDR1 MNHEY and CDR2 SVGAGI. The germline V and J ends were trimmed by 2 bases and 4 bases, with 8 bases remaining between them. The CDR3 has 13 amino acids. The CDR3 loop reads CASSYGGIYGYTF. CDR3 sequence (DNA): TGTGCCAGCAGTTACGGGGGGATCTATGGCTACACCTTC.

This sequence joins TRBV6-5 and TRBJ1-2; 7 nucleotides match TRBD1. The germline V gene encodes CDR1 MNHEY and CDR2 SVGAGI. This CDR3 has 14 amino acids. V was pared by 2 bases and J by 4 bases, with 4 bases of the junction left unmatched. The CDR3 coding sequence is TGTGCCAGCAGTTACGGCAGGGGGGGCTATGGCTACACCTTC. This encodes CASSYGRGGYGYTF.

This chain connects TRBV10-3 to TRBJ2-1; 7 bases line up with TRBD2. CDR1 is ENHRY and CDR2 is SYGVKD in the germline V gene. The CDR3 is 15 amino acids. The V and J ends lost 4 bases and 0 bases, in that order; junction bases with no gene match: 3. The CDR3 coding sequence is TGTGCCATCAGTGCCGCTAGCGGCTCCTACAATGAGCAGTTCTTC. Its translation: CAISAASGSYNEQFF.

This clone was seen a few times. The rearrangement links TRBV7-9 to TRBJ2-5; 10 nucleotides line up with TRBD2. Trimming removed 6 bases from V and 4 bases from J; junction bases left unmatched: 11. The germline CDR1 and CDR2 sequences are SEHNR and FQNEAQ (reference sequence). The length of the CDR3 is 16 residues. The chain's CDR3 is CASSPDSGRELETQYF. The CDR3 DNA is TGTGCCAGCAGTCCAGACAGCGGGAGGGAACTAGAGACCCAGTACTTC.

Only one count was recorded for this clone. This chain uses TRBV7-6 with TRBJ2-3; the D gene is possibly TRBD1 (6 bases). Germline loops: CDR1 SGHVS, CDR2 FNYEAQ. CDR3 length equals 14 residues. Deletions cut 5 bases from V and 2 bases from J, with 11 bases between. The CDR3: CASSRDTNTDTQYF. Here the CDR3 DNA reads TGTGCCAGCAGCCGGGACACCAACACAGATACGCAGTATTTT.

The chain joins TRBV4-3 to TRBJ1-2, with 7 bases that match TRBD1. Germline trimming cut 0 bases from V and 1 base from J; bases unmatched to any gene: 11. Germline-derived CDR1 and CDR2 are LGHNA and YSLEER. The CDR3 spans 18 residues. The CDR3 reads CASSQDLAGGEVNYGYTF. The CDR3 coding sequence is TGCGCCAGCAGCCAAGACCTGGCAGGGGGGGAGGTTAACTATGGCTACACCTTC.